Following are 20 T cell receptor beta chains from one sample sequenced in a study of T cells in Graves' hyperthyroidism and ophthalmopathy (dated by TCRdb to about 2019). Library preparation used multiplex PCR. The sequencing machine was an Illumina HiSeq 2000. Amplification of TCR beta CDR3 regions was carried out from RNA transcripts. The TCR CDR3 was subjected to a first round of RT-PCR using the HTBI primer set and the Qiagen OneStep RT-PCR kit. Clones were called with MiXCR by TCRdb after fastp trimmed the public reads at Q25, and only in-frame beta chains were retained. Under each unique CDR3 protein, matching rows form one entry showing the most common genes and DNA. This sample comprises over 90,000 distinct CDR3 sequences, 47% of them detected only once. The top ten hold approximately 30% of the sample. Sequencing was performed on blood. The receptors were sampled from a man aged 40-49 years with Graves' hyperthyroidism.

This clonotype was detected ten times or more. The CDR3 sequence: CASSLDVGDIQYF. CDR3 nucleotides: TGCGCCAGCAGCTTGGACGTAGGGGACATTCAGTACTTC. The chain recombines TRBV5-1 with TRBJ2-4, with D maybe TRBD1 (5 bases). The germline V gene has CDR1 SGHRS and CDR2 YFSETQ. V lost 0 bases to trimming and J lost 8 bases, with 9 bases between them. The CDR3 is made up of 13 amino acids.

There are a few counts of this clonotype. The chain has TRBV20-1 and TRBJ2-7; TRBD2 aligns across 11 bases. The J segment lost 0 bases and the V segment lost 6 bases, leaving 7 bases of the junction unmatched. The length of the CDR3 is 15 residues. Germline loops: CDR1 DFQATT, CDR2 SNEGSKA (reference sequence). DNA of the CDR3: TGCAGTGCCTTCTCTAGCGGGAGGAACTCCTACGAGCAGTACTTC. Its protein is CSAFSSGRNSYEQYF.

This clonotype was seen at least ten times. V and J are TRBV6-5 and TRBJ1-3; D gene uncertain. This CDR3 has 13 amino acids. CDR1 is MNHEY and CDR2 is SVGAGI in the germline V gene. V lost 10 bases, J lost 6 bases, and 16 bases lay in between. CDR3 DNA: TGTGCCACCCTAGACGGTGTCGCAAACACCATATATTTT. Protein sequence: CATLDGVANTIYF.

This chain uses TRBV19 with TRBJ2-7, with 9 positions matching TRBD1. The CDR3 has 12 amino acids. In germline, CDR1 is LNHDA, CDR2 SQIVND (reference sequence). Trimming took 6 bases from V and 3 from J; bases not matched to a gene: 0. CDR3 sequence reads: CASRTGGYEQYF. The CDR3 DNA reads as TGTGCCAGTAGGACAGGGGGCTACGAGCAGTACTTC.

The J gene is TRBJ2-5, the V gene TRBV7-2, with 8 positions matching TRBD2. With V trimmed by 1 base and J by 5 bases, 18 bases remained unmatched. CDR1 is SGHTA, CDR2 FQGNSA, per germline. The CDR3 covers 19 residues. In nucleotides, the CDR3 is TGTGCCAGCAGCTTAGGGTTTGCGGGGGCTACTAGCGGTGGGGAGACCCAGTACTTC. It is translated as CASSLGFAGATSGGETQYF.

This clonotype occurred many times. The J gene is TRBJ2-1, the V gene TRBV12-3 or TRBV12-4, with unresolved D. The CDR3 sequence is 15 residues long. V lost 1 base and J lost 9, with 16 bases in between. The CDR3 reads CASSLGARRFGEQFF. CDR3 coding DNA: TGTGCCAGCAGTTTAGGGGCCCGGAGATTTGGTGAGCAGTTCTTC.

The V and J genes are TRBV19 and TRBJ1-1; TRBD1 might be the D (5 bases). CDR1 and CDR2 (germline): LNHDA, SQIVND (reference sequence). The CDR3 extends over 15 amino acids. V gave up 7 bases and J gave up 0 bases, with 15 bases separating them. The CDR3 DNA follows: TGTGCCAGTATAATAGGGCAGGGACTGAACACTGAAGCTTTCTTT. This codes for CASIIGQGLNTEAFF.

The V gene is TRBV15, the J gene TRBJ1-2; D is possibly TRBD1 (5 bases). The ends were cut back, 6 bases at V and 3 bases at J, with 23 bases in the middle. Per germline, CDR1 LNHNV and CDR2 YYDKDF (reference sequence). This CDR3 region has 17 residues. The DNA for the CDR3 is TGTGCCACCAGTGCCTCTGGGGAGGGGCCCGGATACTATGGCTACACCTTC. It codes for CATSASGEGPGYYGYTF.

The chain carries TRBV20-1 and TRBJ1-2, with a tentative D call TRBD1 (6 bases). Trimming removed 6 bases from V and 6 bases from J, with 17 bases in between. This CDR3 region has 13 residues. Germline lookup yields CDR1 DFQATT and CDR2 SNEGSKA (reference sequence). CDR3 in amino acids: CSAALSGGHGYTF. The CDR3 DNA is TGCAGTGCCGCCCTTAGCGGGGGCCATGGCTACACCTTC.

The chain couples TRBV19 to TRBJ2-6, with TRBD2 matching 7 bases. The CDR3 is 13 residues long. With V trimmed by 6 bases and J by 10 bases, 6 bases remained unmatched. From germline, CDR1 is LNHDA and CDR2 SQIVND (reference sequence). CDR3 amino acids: CASSFGGGNVLTF. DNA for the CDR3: TGTGCCAGTAGCTTCGGCGGGGGTAACGTCCTGACTTTC.

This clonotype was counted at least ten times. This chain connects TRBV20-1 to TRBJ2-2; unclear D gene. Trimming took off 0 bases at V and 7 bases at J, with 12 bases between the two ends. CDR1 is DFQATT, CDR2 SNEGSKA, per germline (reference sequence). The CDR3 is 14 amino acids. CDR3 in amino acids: CSARDLEKGGELFF. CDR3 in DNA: TGCAGTGCTAGAGATCTCGAAAAAGGCGGGGAGCTGTTTTTT.

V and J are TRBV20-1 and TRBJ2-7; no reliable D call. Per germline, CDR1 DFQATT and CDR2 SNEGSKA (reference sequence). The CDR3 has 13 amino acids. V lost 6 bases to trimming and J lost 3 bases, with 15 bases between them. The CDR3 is CSAPTGSSYEQYF. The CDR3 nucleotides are TGCAGTGCACCAACTGGGTCGAGCTACGAGCAGTACTTC.

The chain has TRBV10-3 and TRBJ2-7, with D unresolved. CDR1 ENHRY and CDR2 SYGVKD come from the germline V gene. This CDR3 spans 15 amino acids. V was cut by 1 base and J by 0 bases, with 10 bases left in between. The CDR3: CAISEFGWNSYEQYF. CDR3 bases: TGTGCCATCAGTGAGTTCGGGTGGAACTCCTACGAGCAGTACTTC.

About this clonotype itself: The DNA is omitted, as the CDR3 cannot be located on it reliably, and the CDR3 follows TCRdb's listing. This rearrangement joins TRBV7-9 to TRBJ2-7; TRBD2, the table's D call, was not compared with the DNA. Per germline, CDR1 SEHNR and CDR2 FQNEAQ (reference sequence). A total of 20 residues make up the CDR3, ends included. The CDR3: CASSIYLCSVEVEGPYEQYF.

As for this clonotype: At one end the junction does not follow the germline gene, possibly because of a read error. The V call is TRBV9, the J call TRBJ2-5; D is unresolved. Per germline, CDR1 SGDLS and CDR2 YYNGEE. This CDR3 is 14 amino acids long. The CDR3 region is CASSVDSLQGTQYF. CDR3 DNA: TGTGCCAGCAGCGTAGATTCGCTTCAAGGGACCCAGTACTTC.

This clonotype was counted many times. The DNA of the CDR3 is TGTGCCAGTAGTATAGATTTCCCCGGACTAGCGTTTTACAATGAGCAGTTCTTC. This codes for CASSIDFPGLAFYNEQFF. The rearrangement joins TRBV19 to TRBJ2-1; 9 bases are shared with TRBD2. CDR3 size: 18 residues. CDR1 is LNHDA, CDR2 SQIVND, per germline (reference sequence). V shed 0 bases, J shed 4 bases, and the junction held 10 bases outside the gene matches.

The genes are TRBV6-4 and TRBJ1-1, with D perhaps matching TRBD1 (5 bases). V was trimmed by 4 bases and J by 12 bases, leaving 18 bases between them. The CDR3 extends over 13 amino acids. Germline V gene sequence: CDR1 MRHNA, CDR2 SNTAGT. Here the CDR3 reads CASSARADTETFF. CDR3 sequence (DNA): TGTGCCAGCAGTGCCAGGGCAGACACCGAAACTTTCTTT.

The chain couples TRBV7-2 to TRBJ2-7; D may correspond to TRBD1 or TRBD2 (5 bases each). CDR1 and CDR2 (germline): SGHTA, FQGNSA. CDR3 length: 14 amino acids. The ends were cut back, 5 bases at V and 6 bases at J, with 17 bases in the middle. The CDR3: CASSRSGPLCEQYF. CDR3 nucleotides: TGTGCCAGCAGCCGATCGGGACCCCTTTGCGAGCAGTACTTC.

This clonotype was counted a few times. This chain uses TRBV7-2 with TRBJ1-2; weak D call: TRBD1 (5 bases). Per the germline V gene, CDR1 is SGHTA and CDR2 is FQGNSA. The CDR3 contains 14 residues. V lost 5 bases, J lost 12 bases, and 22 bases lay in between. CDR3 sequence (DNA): TGTGCCAGCAGCCGGACTCAGGGTCTCTCTGGAAACACCTTC. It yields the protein CASSRTQGLSGNTF. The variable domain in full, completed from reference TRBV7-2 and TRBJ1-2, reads GAGVSQSPSNKVTEKGKDVELRCDPISGHTALYWYRQSLGQGLEFLIYFQGNSAPDKSGLPSDRFSAERTGGSVSTLTIQRTQQEDSAVYLCASSRTQGLSGNTFGSGTRLTVV.

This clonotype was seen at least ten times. The CDR3: CSVVRGGGQYF. As DNA, the CDR3 is TGCAGCGTTGTTAGAGGAGGCGGCCAGTACTTC. The chain is built from TRBV29-1 and TRBJ2-5, with D possibly being TRBD2 (5 bases). The germline V gene has CDR1 SQVTM and CDR2 ANQGSEA. The V end was cut by 4 bases, the J end by 10 bases, with 13 bases between. CDR3 length: 11 amino acids.